Each of the 15 T cell receptor beta chains below was sequenced from the same sample in a study of control samples from healthy donors and cancer patients. Measured with immunoSEQ multiplex PCR; TCRdb has only the in-frame clones, and not every one. The table lists about 100,000 clones, 80% to 95% of them singletons. The sample comprised blood. Receptors originate from a human donor in good health. The donor label of this sample is uncertain.

This clone was seen just once. This sequence joins TRBV9 and TRBJ2-1, with D uncertain. Germline V gene data show CDR1 as SGDLS and CDR2 as YYNGEE. The V gene lost 0 bases and the J gene lost 5 bases, with 6 bases spanning the gap. The CDR3 is 13 residues long. The CDR3 loop reads CASSVALHNEQFF. The CDR3 DNA is TGTGCCAGCAGCGTAGCACTTCACAATGAGCAGTTCTTC.

A single count supports this clone. The J gene is TRBJ1-5, the V gene TRBV23-1; the D gene is possibly TRBD1 (5 bases). TRBV23-1 counts as an open reading frame of uncertain function. The V gene lost 2 bases and the J gene lost 4 bases, with 18 bases spanning the gap. CDR3 length: 17 amino acids. The CDR3 loop reads CASSQKGTGCGNQPQHF. CDR3 in DNA: TGCGCCAGCAGTCAAAAAGGTACAGGTTGTGGGAATCAGCCCCAGCATTTT.

This chain uses TRBV6-6 with TRBJ1-2; D unclear. V was trimmed by 5 bases and J by 4 bases, leaving 14 bases between them. Germline CDR1 and CDR2: MNHNY and SVGAGI (reference sequence). The CDR3 has 14 amino acids. The CDR3 is CASSADPAGYGYTF. As DNA, the CDR3 is TGTGCCAGCAGTGCCGACCCAGCCGGCTATGGCTACACCTTC.

J is TRBJ1-2 and V is TRBV6-6; TRBD1 matches at 7 bases. CDR1 MNHNY and CDR2 SVGAGI come from the germline V gene (reference sequence). The junction had 10 bases not matched to a gene; V was cut back by 5 bases and J by 4 bases. The length of the CDR3 is 15 residues. CDR3 amino acids: CASSTQTGFSYGYTF. CDR3 in DNA: TGTGCCAGCAGTACCCAGACAGGGTTCAGCTATGGCTACACCTTC.

V and J are TRBV28 and TRBJ1-1, with 7 bases identical to TRBD1. With 2 bases clipped from V and 1 base from J, the junction kept 7 bases outside the gene matches. Germline V CDR1 and CDR2: MDHEN, SYDVKM. The CDR3 consists of 16 residues. This CDR3 reads CASSLVTGSGNTEAFF. CDR3 nucleotides: TGTGCCAGCAGTTTAGTGACAGGGTCTGGGAACACTGAAGCTTTCTTT.

This clone appeared a few times. The chain has TRBV6-2 or TRBV6-3 and TRBJ2-1; TRBD2 agrees at 12 bases. From germline, CDR1 is MNHEY and CDR2 SVGEGT. The CDR3 sequence is 15 residues long. The trim removed 6 bases at V and 4 bases at J, leaving 4 bases unmatched. The CDR3 coding sequence is TGTGCCAGCAGCCCCGGACTAGCGGGGTACAATGAGCAGTTCTTC. Translated, it gives CASSPGLAGYNEQFF.

The rearrangement joins TRBV30 to TRBJ1-1; TRBD1 might be the D (5 bases). The CDR3 length is 14 residues. CDR1 is GTSNPN, CDR2 SVGIG, per germline (reference sequence). V was cut by 0 bases and J by 3 bases, with 11 bases left in between. CDR3 DNA: TGTGCCTGGAGTGTAAGGGGTTCTCACACTGAAGCTTTCTTT. It translates to CAWSVRGSHTEAFF.

This clone has a single count. The chain links TRBV6-1 to TRBJ1-1; D remains unclear. The ends were cut back, 0 bases at V and 2 bases at J, with 13 bases in the middle. The CDR3 extends over 16 amino acids. The germline CDR1 and CDR2 sequences are MNHNS and SASEGT. CDR3 DNA: TGTGCCAGCAGTGAAGCGCCGAGGAGGTATAACACTGAAGCTTTCTTT. The encoded protein is CASSEAPRRYNTEAFF.

Written as DNA, the CDR3 is TGTGCCAGTAGTATGCCACAGCTGAACACCGGGGAGCTGTTTTTT. As protein: CASSMPQLNTGELFF. This sequence joins TRBV19 and TRBJ2-2; D gene ambiguous. Germline CDR1 is LNHDA and CDR2 is SQIVND (reference sequence). The ends were cut back, 3 bases at V and 1 base at J, with 9 bases in the middle. The CDR3 runs 15 residues.

This chain uses TRBV6-1 with TRBJ1-4; D gene uncertain. V was cut by 2 bases and J by 4 bases, with 11 bases left in between. The CDR3 spans 15 residues. Germline CDR1 MNHNS, CDR2 SASEGT. CDR3 DNA: TGTGCCAGCAGTGAATATCCCCAAAGTAATGAAAAACTGTTTTTT. Translation: CASSEYPQSNEKLFF.

The V call is TRBV6-1, the J call TRBJ2-7; 8 nucleotides match TRBD1. V dropped 3 bases and J dropped 2; count of bases not matched to a gene: 0. CDR1 is MNHNS and CDR2 is SASEGT in the germline V gene. The CDR3 is made up of 13 amino acids. In DNA, the CDR3 is TGTGCCAGCAGTGAGGGACAGGCCTACGAGCAGTACTTC. Residues: CASSEGQAYEQYF.

This chain uses TRBV5-1 with TRBJ1-2; D is perhaps TRBD1 (5 bases). This CDR3 is 14 amino acids long. The V and J ends lost 0 bases and 3 bases respectively, with 9 bases between them. CDR1 SGHRS and CDR2 YFSETQ come from the germline V gene. CDR3 residues: CASSLGQPDYGYTF. As DNA, the CDR3 is TGCGCCAGCAGCTTGGGACAGCCAGACTATGGCTACACCTTC.

This clone was detected a few times. J is TRBJ1-5 and V is TRBV7-2, with 8 bases fitting TRBD1. The CDR3 is 15 residues long. Germline values: CDR1 SGHTA, CDR2 FQGNSA. Trimming at V came to 1 base and at J to 4 bases, leaving 3 bases not matched to a gene. CDR3 in DNA: TGTGCCAGCAGCTTAGTGTGGGACAGGAATCAGCCCCAGCATTTT. This encodes CASSLVWDRNQPQHF.

The V gene is TRBV3-1 (or the pseudogene TRBV3-2), the J gene TRBJ1-2; perhaps TRBD1 as D (6 bases). Trimming cost V 8 bases and J 4 bases, with 17 bases left between them. From germline, CDR1 is LGHDT and CDR2 YNNKEL (reference sequence). The CDR3 covers 14 residues. CDR3 amino acids: CASAPPGTPYGYTF. For the CDR3, the DNA is TGTGCCAGCGCACCACCTGGGACACCCTATGGCTACACCTTC.

The chain uses TRBV7-9 and TRBJ2-2; D might be TRBD2 (6 bases). The length of the CDR3 is 14 residues. Between the trimmed V and J ends, which lost 4 bases and 4 bases, there was a span of 10 bases. Germline CDR1 and CDR2: SEHNR and FQNEAQ (reference sequence). The CDR3 DNA follows: TGTGCCAGCAGCTATACTAGCAGCACCGGGGAGCTGTTTTTT. This gives the protein CASSYTSSTGELFF.